Detailed here is one TCR beta chain. The data derive from a study of T cell changes during pregnancy in multiple sclerosis. The repertoire was sequenced with immunoSEQ multiplex PCR; TCRdb's copy has only in-frame clones and lacks some. The sample carries around 34,000 clones, approximately 87% recorded once. This CDR3 comprises 13 residues. The germline V gene encodes CDR1 SGHAT and CDR2 FQNNGV. V dropped 5 bases and J dropped 4 bases, with 12 bases sitting between them. The rearrangement uses TRBV11-2 and TRBJ2-7; tentative D call: TRBD1 (6 bases). The sequencing here drew on CD8+ T cells from peripheral blood mononuclear cells, taken after pregnancy. The clonotype was recovered from a female donor with multiple sclerosis, enrolled in a pregnancy study. This chain's CDR3 is CASSRLQGYEQYF. The CDR3 bases are TGTGCCAGCAGCCGATTACAGGGATACGAGCAGTACTTC. The full variable domain, its missing parts supplied by reference TRBV11-2 and TRBJ2-7, is EAGVAQSPRYKIIEKRQSVAFWCNPISGHATLYWYQQILGQGPKLLIQFQNNGVVDDSQLPKDRFSAERLKGVDSTLKIQPAKLEDSAVYLCASSRLQGYEQYFGPGTRLTVT.